This is a list of T cell receptor beta chains from one sample in a study of T cells expressing NK-cell markers. TCRdb reworked the 5' RACE reads into one entry per CDR3 protein, no DNA. This table lists about 160,000 distinct CDR3 sequences. Material for sequencing was blood T cells: a sorted CD56 or NKG2C T cell subset, CD4+ or CD8+ T cells, or bulk PBMC T cells (not recorded which). The source is a woman between 18 and 70 years old in good health. The CDR3 runs from the conserved cysteine through the conserved F or W. The order of the fields is J gene, CDR3 length, V gene, CDR3 protein.

J gene: TRBJ2-1; CDR3 length: 14; V gene: TRBV10-3; CDR3 protein: CAITPAGLVREQFF
J gene: TRBJ2-1; CDR3 length: 15; V gene: TRBV5-1; CDR3 protein: CASSPTGREDNEQFF
J gene: TRBJ2-5; CDR3 length: 14; V gene: TRBV25-1; CDR3 protein: CASSGWTVQETQYF
J gene: TRBJ1-5; CDR3 length: 14; V gene: TRBV5-6; CDR3 protein: CASSRVGTDQPQHF
J gene: TRBJ1-1; CDR3 length: 13; V gene: TRBV9; CDR3 protein: CASSVRTNTEAFF
J gene: TRBJ2-7; CDR3 length: 14; V gene: TRBV2; CDR3 protein: CASSQTSGRGEQYF
J gene: TRBJ2-7; CDR3 length: 15; V gene: TRBV29-1; CDR3 protein: CSVVIGARFSYEQYF
J gene: TRBJ2-7; CDR3 length: 12; V gene: TRBV5-5; CDR3 protein: CASSLYIHEQYF
J gene: TRBJ1-2; CDR3 length: 12; V gene: TRBV4-2; CDR3 protein: CASSQASYGYTF
J gene: TRBJ1-2; CDR3 length: 13; V gene: TRBV10-3; CDR3 protein: CAISESTFYGYTF
J gene: TRBJ2-7; CDR3 length: 13; V gene: TRBV5-1; CDR3 protein: CASSLQGSGEQYF
J gene: TRBJ2-3; CDR3 length: 12; V gene: TRBV5-1; CDR3 protein: CASWTVSSTQYF
J gene: TRBJ1-2; CDR3 length: 11; V gene: TRBV6-5; CDR3 protein: CASRVDTRYTF
J gene: TRBJ2-1; CDR3 length: 18; V gene: TRBV7-8; CDR3 protein: CASSLGGLAGFSYNEQFF
J gene: TRBJ2-3; CDR3 length: 13; V gene: TRBV6-4; CDR3 protein: CASSPGATDTQYF
J gene: TRBJ2-3; CDR3 length: 14; V gene: TRBV12-5; CDR3 protein: CASSQGRGADTQYF
J gene: TRBJ2-5; CDR3 length: 15; V gene: TRBV25-1; CDR3 protein: CASSETRGAGETQYF
J gene: TRBJ1-2; CDR3 length: 16; V gene: TRBV18; CDR3 protein: CASSDTSGQGNYGYTF
J gene: TRBJ1-1; CDR3 length: 13; V gene: TRBV18; CDR3 protein: CASSPPLKGVAFF
J gene: TRBJ1-2; CDR3 length: 12; V gene: TRBV12-3/TRBV12-4; CDR3 protein: CASSRPSGGYTF
J gene: TRBJ2-5; CDR3 length: 16; V gene: TRBV5-1; CDR3 protein: CASSLWLAGDVETQYF
J gene: TRBJ1-5; CDR3 length: 12; V gene: TRBV20-1; CDR3 protein: CSAGTGGQPQHF
J gene: TRBJ2-3; CDR3 length: 15; V gene: TRBV20-1; CDR3 protein: CSAGDRPFSTDTQYF
J gene: TRBJ2-7; CDR3 length: 11; V gene: TRBV27; CDR3 protein: CASSFLHEQYF
J gene: TRBJ1-1; CDR3 length: 14; V gene: TRBV7-3; CDR3 protein: CASSPQQGGTEAFF
J gene: TRBJ2-3; CDR3 length: 16; V gene: TRBV5-1; CDR3 protein: CASSGGTSTDTDTQYF
J gene: TRBJ2-1; CDR3 length: 12; V gene: TRBV15; CDR3 protein: CATSRDWTEQFF
J gene: TRBJ2-2; CDR3 length: 17; V gene: TRBV5-1; CDR3 protein: CASSWTPGQPNTGELFF
J gene: TRBJ2-5; CDR3 length: 13; V gene: TRBV4-1; CDR3 protein: CASSPGTIETQYF
J gene: TRBJ2-5; CDR3 length: 13; V gene: TRBV28; CDR3 protein: CASSSTSLETQYF
J gene: TRBJ1-2; CDR3 length: 14; V gene: TRBV9; CDR3 protein: CASSVGSRNYGYTF